This TCR beta chain was profiled in a study of post-analysis software for immune sequencing data. The study's findings and limits: When patients were compared with controls, about five TRBV segments were more frequent, TRBV5-6, TRBV5-1 and TRBV20-1 among them. Multiple sclerosis was associated with a significant reduction in normalized Chao1 diversity relative to controls.

Libraries were made from TCR beta cDNA, and they carried unique molecular identifiers. TCRdb redid the calling of the PCR reads with MiXCR, one entry per CDR3 protein. The sample holds hundreds of thousands of distinct CDR3 sequences, roughly three fifths seen once. Concerning this clonotype itself: The antigen remains undetermined. Here the CDR3 omits its conserved ending phenylalanine or tryptophan, so a read error is the likely source.

This CDR3 has 13 amino acids. Trimming shortened V by 3 bases and J by 5 bases, and 8 bases separated the two germline ends. Germline CDR1 KGHSH, CDR2 LQKENI. The TCR was taken from a girl aged 2-10 years with multiple sclerosis. The sample comprised blood. The chain couples TRBV18 to TRBJ2-1; D could derive from TRBD1 or TRBD2 (5 bases each). Written as DNA, the CDR3 is TGTGCCAGCTCACCGGGGGTACACAATGAGCAGTTCTGC. Amino acids: CASSPGVHNEQFC.